This TCR beta chain comes out of a study of blood T cell repertoires in COVID-19. Study-wide background: PBMCs, B-cell-depleted T cells, or T cells provided the cDNA or gDNA that made up the material.

Generated by immunoSEQ multiplex PCR, the TCRdb table keeps only in-frame clones and is missing some. The repertoire holds some 210,000 clones, with approximately 81% as singletons. V gave up 5 bases and J gave up 4 bases; unmatched junction bases: 6. From germline, CDR1 is LGHNT and CDR2 FRNRAP. There are 14 residues in the CDR3. This receptor was obtained from a woman between 50 and 59 years old with acute COVID-19. This chain links TRBV12-5 with TRBJ1-1, with TRBD1 matching over 8 bases. Sequenced: PBMCs or T cells enriched from blood (not recorded which). The CDR3, as DNA: TGTGCTAGTGGTAGACAGGGGCTGAGCACTGAAGCTTTCTTT. It encodes CASGRQGLSTEAFF.